This entry lists 21 T cell receptor beta chains sequenced from one sample in a study of HIV-infected children after antiretroviral therapy interruption. Unique molecular identifiers were included in an RNA-based 3' RACE TCR library. TCRdb itself ran the 3' RACE reads through MiXCR, one entry per CDR3 protein. Among 45,000 to 50,000 distinct CDR3 sequences listed, 4.3% were seen once. The treatment is: PENTA 11 planned treatment interruption arm or continuous ART arm. Here the sequenced sample was CD45RA+ CD4+ T cells from PBMCs, pooled from several time points, taken from a donor given antiretroviral therapy, either interrupted or continuous. Subset defined: naive CD4+ CD45RA+ CD45RO- T cells. All receptors come from a pool of human donors with HIV.

This clonotype was observed at least ten times. The chain employs TRBV20-1 and TRBJ2-1, with 7 bases that match TRBD1. CDR3 length: 16 amino acids. Germline CDR1 is DFQATT and CDR2 is SNEGSKA (reference sequence). J was trimmed by 3 bases and V by 2 bases; bases with no gene match: 10. The CDR3 region has the DNA TGCAGTGCTAGACTGATTGGACAGGACAACTACAATGAGCAGTTCTTC. Its protein is CSARLIGQDNYNEQFF.

This clonotype was seen many times. This chain joins TRBV20-1 and TRBJ2-5; 8 bases line up with TRBD1. Per germline, CDR1 DFQATT and CDR2 SNEGSKA (reference sequence). The CDR3 is 13 residues long. V lost 5 bases and J lost 3; bases outside the gene matches: 5. This CDR3 is CSAFPQGEETQYF. The CDR3 DNA sequence: TGCAGTGCTTTTCCACAGGGGGAAGAGACCCAGTACTTC.

This clonotype was picked up many times. The gene calls are TRBV5-1 and TRBJ2-7, with D possibly called TRBD1 or TRBD2 (5 bases each). The germline V and J ends were trimmed by 0 bases and 2 bases, with 12 bases remaining between them. Germline V CDR1 and CDR2: SGHRS, YFSETQ. The CDR3 sequence is 15 residues long. This chain's CDR3 is CASSLGGTDTYEQYF. The CDR3, as DNA: TGCGCCAGCAGCTTGGGTGGGACGGATACCTACGAGCAGTACTTC.

The table lists this clonotype with many counts. The chain uses TRBV5-6 and TRBJ2-6, with D perhaps matching TRBD1 or TRBD2 (5 bases each). Germline-derived CDR1 and CDR2 are SGHDT and YYEEEE. The ends were cut back, 4 bases at V and 0 bases at J, with 17 bases in the middle. The CDR3 spans 18 residues. The CDR3 coding sequence is TGTGCCAGCAGCCCTGGTTGGATGGGACCCTCTGGGGCCAACGTCCTGACTTTC. It is translated as CASSPGWMGPSGANVLTF.

In this sample, this clonotype turned up a few times. The rearrangement links TRBV5-4 to TRBJ2-5, with D hard to call. V lost 1 base and J 1 base, leaving 8 bases between the germline ends. Germline CDR1 reads SGHNT; CDR2 reads YYREEE (reference sequence). The CDR3 extends over 14 amino acids. The chain's CDR3 is CASSLLEFQETQYF. The CDR3 DNA sequence: TGTGCCAGCAGCTTGCTGGAGTTCCAAGAGACCCAGTACTTC.

This clonotype showed up many times. V and J are TRBV20-1 and TRBJ2-7, with TRBD1 matching 8 bases. The CDR3 runs to 15 residues. J gave up 0 bases and V 6 bases, and 10 bases lay outside the gene matches. Germline V CDR1 and CDR2: DFQATT, SNEGSKA (reference sequence). CDR3 region: CSAVGGTGSSYEQYF. The DNA for the CDR3 is TGCAGTGCCGTAGGGGGGACAGGAAGCTCCTACGAGCAGTACTTC.

This clonotype was counted ten times or more. V and J are TRBV4-1 and TRBJ2-7, with D possibly being TRBD1 or TRBD2 (5 bases each). Trimming stripped 3 bases from V and 3 bases from J, with 12 bases between. Germline assignment: CDR1 MGHRA and CDR2 YSYEKL. The CDR3 contains 14 residues. CDR3 bases: TGCGCCAGCAGCCACCCGGGACGGATCTACGAGCAGTACTTC. Amino acid sequence: CASSHPGRIYEQYF.

The table lists this clonotype with many counts. The chain combines TRBV11-2 with TRBJ2-1; the D is unclear. Germline loops: CDR1 SGHAT, CDR2 FQNNGV. The CDR3 is 14 residues long. V was trimmed by 5 bases and J by 0 bases, leaving 8 bases between them. This chain's CDR3 is CASSASSSYNEQFF. In nucleotides, the CDR3 is TGTGCCAGCAGCGCGTCGAGCTCCTACAATGAGCAGTTCTTC.

This clonotype has ten or more counts. The rearrangement joins TRBV2 to TRBJ2-7, with D perhaps being TRBD1 or TRBD2 (5 bases each). CDR1 is SNHLY and CDR2 is FYNNEI in the germline V gene. This CDR3 is 13 amino acids long. V gave up 3 bases and J gave up 2 bases, with 8 bases separating them. The CDR3 is CASSEQGPYEQYF. The CDR3 coding sequence is TGTGCCAGCAGTGAGCAGGGACCCTACGAGCAGTACTTC.

This clonotype was seen many times. The V call is TRBV28, the J call TRBJ1-2; 9 nucleotides agree with TRBD1. Germline-derived CDR1 and CDR2 are MDHEN and SYDVKM. The CDR3 sequence is 15 residues long. The V and J ends lost 6 bases and 7 bases, in that order; junction bases with no gene match: 12. The CDR3 nucleotides read TGTGCCAGCAGCGACACAGGGGGCGCCTCCCGTGGCTACACCTTC. Translating gives CASSDTGGASRGYTF.

This clonotype was detected ten times or more. V and J are TRBV29-1 and TRBJ1-1; D is unclear. V lost 6 bases and J lost 0, with 5 bases in between. Germline CDR1 SQVTM, CDR2 ANQGSEA. The CDR3 loop spans 11 amino acids. CDR3 nucleotides: TGCAGCGTGAGGGTGAACACTGAAGCTTTCTTT. As protein: CSVRVNTEAFF.

The chain uses TRBV2 and TRBJ2-5, with a weak D call TRBD2 (6 bases). The CDR3 contains 13 residues. V dropped 5 bases and J dropped 7 bases, with 14 bases sitting between them. Germline-derived CDR1 and CDR2 are SNHLY and FYNNEI. The CDR3 DNA is TGTGCCAGCAGTACTAGCTTCCGGGGGACCCAGTACTTC. It encodes CASSTSFRGTQYF.

This clonotype was picked up many times. The chain combines TRBV30 with TRBJ2-7; 11 bases line up with TRBD1. CDR1 and CDR2 from the germline V gene are GTSNPN and SVGIG (reference sequence). This CDR3 region has 13 residues. Trimming removed 6 bases from V and 4 bases from J; junction bases left unmatched: 5. CDR3 sequence (DNA): TGTGCCTGTGGGCGGGACAGGGGGTACGAGCAGTACTTC. Residues: CACGRDRGYEQYF.

This clonotype was detected ten times or more. This rearrangement joins TRBV28 to TRBJ2-7; D is unclear. The germline V gene has CDR1 MDHEN and CDR2 SYDVKM. The CDR3 totals 13 residues. Between the trimmed V and J ends, which lost 6 bases and 3 bases, there was a span of 12 bases. This CDR3 reads CASSLFLGYEQYF. In DNA, the CDR3 is TGTGCCAGCAGCCTGTTCTTAGGCTACGAGCAGTACTTC.

This clonotype occurred many times. V and J are TRBV2 and TRBJ2-3; D tentatively fits TRBD1 or TRBD2 (5 bases each). Germline CDR1 is SNHLY and CDR2 is FYNNEI. The CDR3 extends over 15 amino acids. Trimming stripped 3 bases from V and 0 bases from J, with 10 bases between. For the CDR3, the DNA is TGTGCCAGCAGTGAGGACGGGGCGAGCACAGATACGCAGTATTTT. It is translated as CASSEDGASTDTQYF.

This clonotype was seen repeatedly, ten times or more. This rearrangement joins TRBV20-1 to TRBJ2-7, with a tentative D call TRBD1 (6 bases). Germline CDR1 is DFQATT and CDR2 is SNEGSKA (reference sequence). The CDR3 length is 12 residues. V shed 3 bases and J shed 3 bases, with 9 bases lying between them. The CDR3 reads CSARDSHYEQYF. CDR3 DNA sequence: TGCAGTGCTAGGGACAGCCACTACGAGCAGTACTTC.

This clonotype was counted many times. The chain recombines TRBV20-1 with TRBJ2-3, with a weak D call TRBD2 (7 bases). The CDR3 has 13 amino acids. Germline V gene data show CDR1 as DFQATT and CDR2 as SNEGSKA (reference sequence). Deletions cut 6 bases from V and 6 bases from J, with 16 bases between. Here the CDR3 DNA reads TGCAGTGCCGTGGGGGGGGCCGACGATACGCAGTATTTT. This encodes CSAVGGADDTQYF.

This clonotype has only a few counts. The chain recombines TRBV5-1 with TRBJ2-3; no firm D call. The CDR3 extends over 16 amino acids. Germline-derived CDR1 and CDR2 are SGHRS and YFSETQ. The V gene lost 0 bases and the J gene lost 4 bases, with 15 bases spanning the gap. In DNA, the CDR3 is TGCGCCAGCAGCTTGGCGGACGACAAGGCCTCAGATACGCAGTATTTT. Protein product: CASSLADDKASDTQYF.

The table lists this clonotype with many counts. The gene calls are TRBV12-3 or TRBV12-4 and TRBJ2-7; D gene unclear. V lost 3 bases and J lost 3, with 6 bases in between. The length of the CDR3 is 12 residues. The chain's CDR3 is CASSFRLYEQYF. In nucleotides, the CDR3 is TGTGCCAGCAGTTTTCGCCTCTACGAGCAGTACTTC.

Ten or more counts support this clonotype. V usage is TRBV27 and J usage is TRBJ2-3; D gene uncertain. V lost 3 bases and J 0 bases, leaving 13 bases between the germline ends. The germline gives CDR1 MNHEY, CDR2 SMNVEV (reference sequence). The CDR3 loop spans 16 amino acids. The CDR3 sequence: CASSFRKHPSTDTQYF. Here the CDR3 DNA reads TGTGCCAGCAGTTTTAGGAAACACCCTAGCACAGATACGCAGTATTTT.

This clonotype has a count of ten or more. This rearrangement joins TRBV20-1 to TRBJ1-1; no firm D call. V lost 6 bases and J lost 3, with 8 bases in between. This CDR3 comprises 11 residues. The germline V gene has CDR1 DFQATT and CDR2 SNEGSKA (reference sequence). CDR3 region: CSALRDTEAFF. DNA for the CDR3: TGCAGTGCCCTCCGGGACACTGAAGCTTTCTTT.